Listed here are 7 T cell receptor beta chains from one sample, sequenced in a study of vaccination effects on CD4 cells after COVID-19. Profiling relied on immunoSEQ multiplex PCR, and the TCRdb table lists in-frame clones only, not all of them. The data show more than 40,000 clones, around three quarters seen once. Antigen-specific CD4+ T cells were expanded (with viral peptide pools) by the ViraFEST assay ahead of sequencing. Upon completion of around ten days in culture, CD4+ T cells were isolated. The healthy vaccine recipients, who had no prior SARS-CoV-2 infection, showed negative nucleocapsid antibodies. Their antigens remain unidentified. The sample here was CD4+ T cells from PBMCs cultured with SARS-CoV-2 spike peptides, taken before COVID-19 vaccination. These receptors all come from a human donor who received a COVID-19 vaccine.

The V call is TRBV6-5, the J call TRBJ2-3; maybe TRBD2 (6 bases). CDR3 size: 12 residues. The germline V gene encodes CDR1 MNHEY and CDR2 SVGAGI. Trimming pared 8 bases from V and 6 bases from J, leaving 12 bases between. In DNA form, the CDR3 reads TGTGCCAGCGGGAGGTTGGTCGATACGCAGTATTTT. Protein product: CASGRLVDTQYF.

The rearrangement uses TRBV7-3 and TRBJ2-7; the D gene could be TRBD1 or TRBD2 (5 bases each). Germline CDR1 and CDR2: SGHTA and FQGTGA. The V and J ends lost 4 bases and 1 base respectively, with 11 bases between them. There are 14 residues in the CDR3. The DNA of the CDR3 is TGTGCCAGCAGCTCTGGGGGTCTTTCCTACGAGCAGTACGTC. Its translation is CASSSGGLSYEQYV.

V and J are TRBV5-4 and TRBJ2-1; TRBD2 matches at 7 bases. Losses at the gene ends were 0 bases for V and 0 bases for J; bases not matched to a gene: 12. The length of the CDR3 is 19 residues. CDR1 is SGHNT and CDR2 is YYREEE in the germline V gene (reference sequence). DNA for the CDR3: TGTGCCAGCAGCTTGGCCAAGGGAGCGGGGTACTACTCCTACAATGAGCAGTTCTTC. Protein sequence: CASSLAKGAGYYSYNEQFF. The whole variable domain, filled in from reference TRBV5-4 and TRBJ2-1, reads ETGVTQSPTHLIKTRGQQVTLRCSSQSGHNTVSWYQQALGQGPQFIFQYYREEENGRGNFPPRFSGLQFPNYSSELNVNALELDDSALYLCASSLAKGAGYYSYNEQFFGPGTRLTVL.

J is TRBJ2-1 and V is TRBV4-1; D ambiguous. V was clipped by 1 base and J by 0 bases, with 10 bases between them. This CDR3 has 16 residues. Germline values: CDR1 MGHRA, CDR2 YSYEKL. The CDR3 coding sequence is TGCGCCAGCAGCCAAGTACCAGGTCTCTCCTACAATGAGCAGTTCTTC. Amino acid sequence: CASSQVPGLSYNEQFF.

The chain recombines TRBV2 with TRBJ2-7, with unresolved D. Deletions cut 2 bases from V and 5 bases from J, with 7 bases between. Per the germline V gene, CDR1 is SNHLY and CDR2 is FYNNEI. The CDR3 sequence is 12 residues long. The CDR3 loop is CASSESWDEQYV. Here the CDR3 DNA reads TGTGCCAGCAGTGAAAGCTGGGACGAGCAGTACGTC.

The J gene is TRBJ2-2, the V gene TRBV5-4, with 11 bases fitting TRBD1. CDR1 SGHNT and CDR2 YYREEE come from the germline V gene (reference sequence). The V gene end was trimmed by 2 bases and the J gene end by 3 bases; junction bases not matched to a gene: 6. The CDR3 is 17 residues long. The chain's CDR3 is CASSFFGTGGYTGELFF. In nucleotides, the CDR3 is TGTGCCAGCAGCTTTTTCGGGACAGGGGGGTACACCGGGGAGCTGTTTTTT.

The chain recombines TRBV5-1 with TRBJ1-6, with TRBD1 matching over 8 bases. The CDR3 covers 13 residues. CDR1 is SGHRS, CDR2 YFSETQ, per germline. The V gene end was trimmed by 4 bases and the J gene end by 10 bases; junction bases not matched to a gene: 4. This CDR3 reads CASSQTGVSPLHF. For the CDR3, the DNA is TGCGCCAGCAGCCAGACAGGGGTCTCACCCCTCCACTTT. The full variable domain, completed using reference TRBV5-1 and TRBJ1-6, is KAGVTQTPRYLIKTRGQQVTLSCSPISGHRSVSWYQQTPGQGLQFLFEYFSETQRNKGNFPGRFSGRQFSNSRSEMNVSTLELGDSALYLCASSQTGVSPLHFGNGTRLTVT.